The 7 T cell receptor beta chains in this list originate from one sample, sequenced in a study of OX40 agonist ivuxolimab in advanced cancers. The data were produced by immunoSEQ multiplex PCR, yet TCRdb's version contains in-frame clones alone and is incomplete. The repertoire holds roughly 20,000 clones, with about four fifths as singletons. The sequencing here drew on CD4+ or CD8+ T cells sorted from blood, taken in a trial of the OX40 agonist ivuxolimab. Receptors originate from an adult with an advanced solid tumor such as melanoma, head and neck, liver or kidney cancer.

The J gene is TRBJ1-2, the V gene TRBV7-2; possibly TRBD1 for D (6 bases). This CDR3 has 13 residues. The V end was cut by 5 bases, the J end by 1 base, with 8 bases between. Germline values: CDR1 SGHTA, CDR2 FQGNSA. The CDR3 region is CASSQGFNYGYTF. The CDR3, as DNA: TGTGCCAGCAGCCAGGGGTTTAACTATGGCTACACCTTC.

The J gene is TRBJ2-5, the V gene TRBV7-2; the D call may be TRBD1 or TRBD2 (5 bases each). Trimming pared 1 base from V and 3 bases from J, leaving 12 bases between. The CDR3 length is 15 residues. In germline, CDR1 is SGHTA, CDR2 FQGNSA. The CDR3 loop is CASSLGLRGEETQYF. The CDR3 DNA follows: TGTGCCAGCAGCTTAGGACTTCGAGGGGAAGAGACCCAGTACTTC.

The chain carries TRBV9 and TRBJ1-2; a possible D gene is TRBD1 (5 bases). The CDR3 is 14 amino acids. CDR1 SGDLS and CDR2 YYNGEE come from the germline V gene. Trimming cost V 4 bases and J 8 bases, with 18 bases left between them. The CDR3 loop reads CASSPRGPRTGYTF. The CDR3 coding sequence is TGTGCCAGCAGCCCCCGGGGACCCCGGACGGGCTACACCTTC.

This clone was recorded once. The V and J genes are TRBV4-1 and TRBJ2-7; 8 bases match TRBD1. Trimming at V came to 4 bases and at J to 6 bases, leaving 8 bases not matched to a gene. Per the germline V gene, CDR1 is MGHRA and CDR2 is YSYEKL. The CDR3 has 14 residues. This CDR3 reads CASSRPGTGSEQYF. The DNA of the CDR3 is TGCGCCAGCAGCCGTCCCGGGACAGGCAGCGAGCAGTACTTC.

This sequence joins TRBV19 and TRBJ2-3; unclear D gene. Germline V lookup: CDR1 LNHDA, CDR2 SQIVND (reference sequence). The CDR3 runs to 15 residues. Trimming stripped 6 bases from V and 2 bases from J, with 15 bases between. The CDR3 region is CASSTGQSTTDTQYF. CDR3 nucleotides: TGTGCCAGTAGCACCGGGCAGTCGACCACAGATACGCAGTATTTT.

This clone was picked up one time. The chain links TRBV2 to TRBJ1-5; no reliable D call. This CDR3 region has 15 residues. Deletions cut 2 bases from V and 4 bases from J, with 12 bases between. The germline CDR1 and CDR2 sequences are SNHLY and FYNNEI. The CDR3 region has the DNA TGTGCCAGCAGTGAAATTGGAGGGCCGAATCAGCCCCAGCATTTT. Translation gives CASSEIGGPNQPQHF.

This clone was picked up one time. V gene TRBV19 combines with J gene TRBJ1-5; no firm D call. Germline V lookup: CDR1 LNHDA, CDR2 SQIVND (reference sequence). The CDR3 loop spans 14 amino acids. Deletions cut 3 bases from V and 1 base from J, with 7 bases between. CDR3 bases: TGTGCCAGTAGTATCTGGGGAAGCAATCAGCCCCAGCATTTT. This encodes CASSIWGSNQPQHF.